This T cell receptor (beta chain) was identified in a study of T cell responses to AZD1222 COVID-19 vaccine. This clone was observed a handful of times. Clones were sequenced by immunoSEQ multiplex PCR, and TCRdb holds only the in-frame ones, with some missing. This sample has some 120,000 clones, with 80% to 90% found just once. This CDR3 has 17 amino acids. Germline loops: CDR1 ENHRY, CDR2 SYGVKD. Trimming at V came to 1 base and at J to 2 bases, leaving 7 bases not matched to a gene. The material sequenced was peripheral blood, taken 28 days after the second AZD1222 dose. The rearrangement joins TRBV10-3 to TRBJ2-3; TRBD1 agrees at 9 bases. This TCR was recovered from an adult who received the AZD1222 COVID-19 vaccine. CDR3 in amino acids: CAISEWYRGRPTDTQYF. The CDR3 nucleotides read TGTGCCATCAGTGAGTGGTACAGGGGGCGCCCCACAGATACGCAGTATTTT.